Listed below are T cell receptor beta chains from one sample, sequenced in a study of blood T cell repertoires in COVID-19. Sequencing was performed with immunoSEQ multiplex PCR; in TCRdb, only in-frame clones are kept and a portion is missing. The repertoire includes more than 350,000 clones, nearly 90% of them detected once, and approximately 1.5% sits in the top ten. Input material: PBMCs or T cells enriched from blood (not recorded which). These receptors all stem from a woman under 30 who had been exposed to COVID-19. The CDR3 runs from the conserved cysteine through the conserved F or W. The order of the fields is J gene, D gene, clone size, V gene, CDR3 protein, CDR3 DNA. D genes are given only for firm matches. The size field is filled for only some rows; it gives once, few, many or a size class.

J gene: TRBJ1-6; D gene: -; clone size: -; V gene: TRBV9; CDR3 protein: CASSAVPGHDTNSPLHF; CDR3 DNA: TGTGCCAGCAGCGCGGTTCCGGGACACGATACCAATTCACCCCTCCACTTT
J gene: TRBJ2-3; D gene: -; clone size: -; V gene: TRBV29-1; CDR3 protein: CSVGRVTDTQYF; CDR3 DNA: TGCAGCGTTGGCAGGGTAACAGATACGCAGTATTTT
J gene: TRBJ2-7; D gene: TRBD2; clone size: -; V gene: TRBV29-1; CDR3 protein: CSVRTSGAYEQYF; CDR3 DNA: TGCAGCGTGCGGACTAGCGGGGCCTACGAGCAGTACTTC
J gene: TRBJ2-7; D gene: TRBD1; clone size: -; V gene: TRBV13; CDR3 protein: CASSLGGGNYEQYF; CDR3 DNA: TGTGCCAGCAGCTTAGGAGGGGGCAACTACGAGCAGTACTTC
J gene: TRBJ2-3; D gene: TRBD1; clone size: once; V gene: TRBV5-1; CDR3 protein: CASSSAPGQVTDTQYF; CDR3 DNA: TGCGCCAGCAGCTCGGCTCCGGGACAGGTCACAGATACGCAGTATTTT
J gene: TRBJ2-7; D gene: TRBD1; clone size: -; V gene: TRBV7-9; CDR3 protein: CASSRDSPYEQYF; CDR3 DNA: TGTGCCAGCAGCCGGGACAGCCCCTACGAGCAGTACTTC
J gene: TRBJ2-1; D gene: -; clone size: -; V gene: TRBV21-1; CDR3 protein: CASSKLGSGGGHLKWDEQFF; CDR3 DNA: TGTGCCAGCAGCAAACTCGGGTCGGGAGGGGGGCATCTAAAGTGGGATGAGCAGTTCTTC
J gene: TRBJ1-1; D gene: -; clone size: -; V gene: TRBV15; CDR3 protein: CATSREQGLNTEAFF; CDR3 DNA: TGTGCCACCAGCAGAGAGCAGGGGCTGAACACTGAAGCTTTCTTT
J gene: TRBJ2-1; D gene: -; clone size: once; V gene: TRBV28; CDR3 protein: CASKTVYNEQFF; CDR3 DNA: TGTGCCAGCAAAACGGTCTACAATGAGCAGTTCTTC
J gene: TRBJ2-7; D gene: TRBD1; clone size: -; V gene: TRBV4-3; CDR3 protein: CASSQGTGDGYEQYF; CDR3 DNA: TGCGCCAGCAGCCAAGGGACAGGGGATGGATACGAGCAGTACTTC
J gene: TRBJ1-4; D gene: -; clone size: -; V gene: TRBV30; CDR3 protein: CAWTQGLRANEKLFF; CDR3 DNA: TGTGCCTGGACACAGGGCTTGAGGGCTAATGAAAAACTGTTTTTT
J gene: TRBJ2-5; D gene: -; clone size: once; V gene: TRBV4-1; CDR3 protein: CASSQDRLNSGFQETQYF; CDR3 DNA: TGCGCCAGCAGCCAAGATAGGTTAAACAGCGGGTTCCAAGAGACCCAGTACTTC
J gene: TRBJ1-6; D gene: TRBD1; clone size: once; V gene: TRBV28; CDR3 protein: CASLPGQGYNSPLHF; CDR3 DNA: TGTGCCAGCTTACCGGGACAGGGTTATAATTCACCCCTCCACTTT
J gene: TRBJ2-7; D gene: TRBD1; clone size: -; V gene: TRBV5-1; CDR3 protein: CASSWGQASSYEQYF; CDR3 DNA: TGCGCCAGCAGCTGGGGACAGGCGAGCTCCTACGAGCAGTACTTC
J gene: TRBJ1-1; D gene: TRBD1; clone size: -; V gene: TRBV19; CDR3 protein: CASSILTGDRNTEAFF; CDR3 DNA: TGTGCCAGTAGTATCCTGACAGGGGACCGGAACACTGAAGCTTTCTTT
J gene: TRBJ2-7; D gene: TRBD2; clone size: -; V gene: TRBV20-1; CDR3 protein: CSASGLAGGSYEQYF; CDR3 DNA: TGCAGTGCTAGTGGACTAGCGGGAGGCTCCTACGAGCAGTACTTC
J gene: TRBJ2-3; D gene: TRBD1; clone size: -; V gene: TRBV25-1; CDR3 protein: CASSRDRATDTQYF; CDR3 DNA: TGTGCCAGCAGTAGGGACAGGGCCACAGATACGCAGTATTTT
J gene: TRBJ2-7; D gene: -; clone size: -; V gene: TRBV10-2; CDR3 protein: CASSASVDSSYEQYF; CDR3 DNA: TGCGCCAGCAGTGCCTCGGTGGACTCTAGCTACGAGCAGTACTTC
J gene: TRBJ2-7; D gene: -; clone size: -; V gene: TRBV28; CDR3 protein: CASRPGTPDRQQYF; CDR3 DNA: TGTGCCAGCAGGCCTGGGACACCCGACAGGCAGCAGTACTTC
J gene: TRBJ1-5; D gene: -; clone size: -; V gene: TRBV6-1; CDR3 protein: CASSENRANQPQHF; CDR3 DNA: TGTGCCAGCAGTGAAAATCGCGCCAATCAGCCCCAGCATTTT
J gene: TRBJ1-2; D gene: -; clone size: -; V gene: TRBV4-2; CDR3 protein: CASSQESANYGYTF; CDR3 DNA: TGTGCCAGCAGCCAAGAATCTGCTAACTATGGCTACACCTTC
J gene: TRBJ2-1; D gene: TRBD2; clone size: -; V gene: TRBV5-1; CDR3 protein: CASSSAGAYNEQFF; CDR3 DNA: TGCGCCAGCAGCTCAGCGGGGGCGTACAATGAGCAGTTCTTC
J gene: TRBJ2-7; D gene: TRBD1; clone size: -; V gene: TRBV11-3; CDR3 protein: CASSLGHTGTGAYYEQYF; CDR3 DNA: TGTGCCAGCAGCTTAGGCCACACCGGGACAGGGGCGTACTACGAGCAGTACTTC
J gene: TRBJ1-4; D gene: TRBD1; clone size: -; V gene: TRBV10-3; CDR3 protein: CAISESGQGKLFF; CDR3 DNA: TGTGCCATCAGTGAGTCGGGACAGGGAAAACTGTTTTTT
J gene: TRBJ2-2; D gene: -; clone size: -; V gene: TRBV2; CDR3 protein: CASRRTVVTGELFF; CDR3 DNA: TGTGCCAGCAGAAGGACAGTTGTCACCGGGGAGCTGTTTTTT
J gene: TRBJ1-5; D gene: -; clone size: -; V gene: TRBV7-8; CDR3 protein: CASSSTGSWRQPQHF; CDR3 DNA: TGTGCCAGCAGCTCTACAGGGTCTTGGCGACAGCCCCAGCATTTT
J gene: TRBJ2-1; D gene: TRBD2; clone size: -; V gene: TRBV6-5; CDR3 protein: CASTSLAGGHNEQFF; CDR3 DNA: TGTGCCAGCACCTCACTAGCGGGAGGACACAATGAGCAGTTCTTC
J gene: TRBJ2-1; D gene: TRBD2; clone size: -; V gene: TRBV5-1; CDR3 protein: CASSLLPGGSTFEQFF; CDR3 DNA: TGCGCCAGCAGCTTGCTTCCGGGAGGGTCTACATTTGAGCAGTTCTTC
J gene: TRBJ1-2; D gene: TRBD1; clone size: -; V gene: TRBV24-1; CDR3 protein: CATSERTGEYYGYTF; CDR3 DNA: TGTGCCACCAGTGAAAGGACAGGGGAGTACTATGGCTACACCTTC